The 31 T cell receptor beta chains listed next were all sequenced from one sample in a study of shared clonotypes between healthy human individuals. Sequencing used immunoSEQ multiplex PCR; TCRdb keeps in-frame clones, though not all of them. The table records around 1.5 million clones, 95% to 99% of them present only once. The sequenced sample was naive CD4+ T cells sorted from blood. The subset is: CD45RA+ positively selected. All receptors derive from a man younger than 45 in good health.

The chain uses TRBV7-2 and TRBJ2-3; TRBD2 aligns across 13 bases. The V segment lost 3 bases and the J segment 8 bases; nucleotides outside the gene matches: 17. The CDR3 loop spans 19 amino acids. Germline V CDR1 and CDR2: SGHTA, FQGNSA. The DNA for the CDR3 is TGTGCCAGCAGCTTCTCCCGGACTAGCGGGAGAGTGGGGGCAGGTACGCAGTATTTT. Its protein is CASSFSRTSGRVGAGTQYF.

The rearrangement joins TRBV5-1 to TRBJ2-1, with D perhaps TRBD1 or TRBD2 (6 bases each). The CDR3 loop spans 15 amino acids. Deletions cut 6 bases from V and 3 bases from J, with 16 bases between. Germline loops: CDR1 SGHRS, CDR2 YFSETQ. The CDR3 sequence: CASNTLKGGYNEQFF. In nucleotides, the CDR3 is TGCGCCAGCAACACTCTGAAGGGGGGCTACAATGAGCAGTTCTTC. The entire variable domain, with the rest obtained from reference TRBV5-1 and TRBJ2-1, is as follows: KAGVTQTPRYLIKTRGQQVTLSCSPISGHRSVSWYQQTPGQGLQFLFEYFSETQRNKGNFPGRFSGRQFSNSRSEMNVSTLELGDSALYLCASNTLKGGYNEQFFGPGTRLTVL.

V gene TRBV2 combines with J gene TRBJ2-1, with D possibly being TRBD2 (5 bases). In germline, CDR1 is SNHLY, CDR2 FYNNEI. The germline V and J ends were trimmed by 4 bases and 0 bases, with 10 bases remaining between them. The CDR3 is 15 residues long. CDR3 protein: CASSVERASYNEQFF. In DNA form, the CDR3 reads TGTGCCAGCAGTGTTGAGAGGGCCTCCTACAATGAGCAGTTCTTC.

The chain recombines TRBV4-1 with TRBJ2-7; no firm D call. The CDR3 is 14 amino acids. V lost 0 bases and J lost 2, with 8 bases in between. Germline CDR1 reads MGHRA; CDR2 reads YSYEKL. The CDR3 DNA reads as TGCGCCAGCAGCCAAGAAGTGGAAGCCTACGAGCAGTACTTC. Amino acids: CASSQEVEAYEQYF.

The J gene is TRBJ1-2, the V gene TRBV2, with 10 bases matching TRBD1. Germline V lookup: CDR1 SNHLY, CDR2 FYNNEI. The V gene end was trimmed by 6 bases and the J gene end by 2 bases; junction bases not matched to a gene: 0. This CDR3 has 13 amino acids. CDR3 DNA: TGTGCCAGCAGGGGACAGGGGAACTATGGCTACACCTTC. It yields the protein CASRGQGNYGYTF.

The chain employs TRBV5-6 and TRBJ1-4; 10 bases are a match to TRBD1. This CDR3 is built from 16 residues. CDR1 and CDR2 (germline): SGHDT, YYEEEE. V shed 2 bases and J 7 bases; nucleotides not matched to a gene: 8. DNA of the CDR3: TGTGCCAGCAGCTTAAGTGGTGACAGGGGGCTTGAAAAACTGTTTTTT. Protein sequence: CASSLSGDRGLEKLFF.

The V call is TRBV9, the J call TRBJ2-3; TRBD2 might be the D (6 bases). The germline CDR1 and CDR2 sequences are SGDLS and YYNGEE. The CDR3 covers 14 residues. V was pared by 0 bases and J by 4 bases, with 9 bases between. The CDR3 DNA reads as TGTGCCAGCAGCGTAGAATCGGGAGCAGATACGCAGTATTTT. Amino acids: CASSVESGADTQYF.

The rearrangement links TRBV4-1 to TRBJ1-2, with a possible D match to TRBD1 (5 bases). The CDR3 extends over 16 amino acids. Trimming took off 5 bases at V and 0 bases at J, with 16 bases between the two ends. Per germline, CDR1 MGHRA and CDR2 YSYEKL. The CDR3 DNA follows: TGCGCCAGCAGCTTAACGGCAGAGGGGCCTAACTATGGCTACACCTTC. This gives the protein CASSLTAEGPNYGYTF.

The chain recombines TRBV28 with TRBJ1-3; D is uncertain. The CDR3 sequence is 14 residues long. Germline loops: CDR1 MDHEN, CDR2 SYDVKM. The germline V and J ends were trimmed by 6 bases and 3 bases, with 12 bases remaining between them. CDR3 region: CASSPARVGNTIYF. The CDR3 DNA reads as TGTGCCAGCAGCCCCGCCCGAGTTGGAAACACCATATATTTT.

Of note for this clone: Different DNA sequences within this sample yield the same CDR3. The chain uses TRBV15 and TRBJ2-3; 10 bases align to TRBD2. The CDR3 length is 15 residues. The ends lost 2 bases at V and 3 bases at J; junction bases unmatched: 2. Germline V gene data show CDR1 as LNHNV and CDR2 as YYDKDF (reference sequence). CDR3 DNA sequence: TGTGCCACCAGCAGATTAGCGGGGGGAACAGATACGCAGTATTTT. This sequence encodes CATSRLAGGTDTQYF.

The V and J genes are TRBV28 and TRBJ1-2, with D possibly TRBD1 on 5 matching bases. Trimming took 3 bases from V and 4 from J, leaving 18 bases between them. Germline CDR1 is MDHEN and CDR2 is SYDVKM. The CDR3 has 16 amino acids. The CDR3 here is CASSFSGTPKSYGYTF. The CDR3 coding sequence is TGTGCCAGCAGTTTCTCCGGGACTCCTAAGAGCTATGGCTACACCTTC.

The chain carries TRBV5-4 and TRBJ2-3, with D possibly called TRBD1 or TRBD2 (6 bases each). The germline V gene has CDR1 SGHNT and CDR2 YYREEE (reference sequence). The length of the CDR3 is 16 residues. Trimming pared 1 base from V and 1 base from J, leaving 13 bases between. The CDR3 DNA sequence: TGTGCCAGCAGCTTGCTGGGGGGCGGTGGCACAGATACGCAGTATTTT. It specifies CASSLLGGGGTDTQYF. Drawing the rest from reference TRBV5-4 and TRBJ2-3, the complete variable domain is ETGVTQSPTHLIKTRGQQVTLRCSSQSGHNTVSWYQQALGQGPQFIFQYYREEENGRGNFPPRFSGLQFPNYSSELNVNALELDDSALYLCASSLLGGGGTDTQYFGPGTRLTVL.

The V call is TRBV7-9, the J call TRBJ2-5, with 8 bases that match TRBD2. After removal of 3 bases from V and 0 bases from J, the junction contained 12 bases not matched to a gene. Germline V gene lookup returns CDR1 SEHNR and CDR2 FQNEAQ (reference sequence). The CDR3 length is 18 residues. Here the CDR3 DNA reads TGTGCCAGCAGCTTGGGGGTAGCGGGGTACCGGTACCAAGAGACCCAGTACTTC. It encodes CASSLGVAGYRYQETQYF.

V and J are TRBV28 and TRBJ2-7; no reliable D call. The germline V and J ends were trimmed by 8 bases and 2 bases, with 13 bases remaining between them. The CDR3 covers 13 residues. The germline CDR1 and CDR2 sequences are MDHEN and SYDVKM. Written as DNA, the CDR3 is TGTGCCAGCGCCGGGTCTCCCCCCTACGAGCAGTACTTC. Its translation: CASAGSPPYEQYF. The full variable domain, completed using reference TRBV28 and TRBJ2-7, is DVKVTQSSRYLVKRTGEKVFLECVQDMDHENMFWYRQDPGLGLRLIYFSYDVKMKEKGDIPEGYSVSREKKERFSLILESASTNQTSMYLCASAGSPPYEQYFGPGTRLTVT.

This chain's CDR3 is CASHWGGGNYEQYF. The CDR3 DNA reads TGTGCCAGCCATTGGGGGGGAGGTAACTACGAGCAGTACTTC. The chain joins TRBV19 to TRBJ2-7, with 7 bases that match TRBD2. The CDR3 runs 14 residues. Germline CDR1 LNHDA, CDR2 SQIVND (reference sequence). Trimming at V came to 9 bases and at J to 3 bases, leaving 11 bases not matched to a gene. Drawing the rest from reference TRBV19 and TRBJ2-7, the complete variable domain is DGGITQSPKYLFRKEGQNVTLSCEQNLNHDAMYWYRQDPGQGLRLIYYSQIVNDFQKGDIAEGYSVSREKKESFPLTVTSAQKNPTAFYLCASHWGGGNYEQYFGPGTRLTVT.

The chain links TRBV6-5 to TRBJ2-7; tentatively, D is TRBD2 (6 bases). The CDR3 has 16 residues. Trimming took off 0 bases at V and 2 bases at J, with 14 bases between the two ends. The germline CDR1 and CDR2 sequences are MNHEY and SVGAGI. CDR3 loop: CASSYSPGLKTYEQYF. CDR3 nucleotides: TGTGCCAGCAGTTACTCACCGGGACTGAAAACCTACGAGCAGTACTTC.

The chain joins TRBV13 to TRBJ1-1; D is possibly TRBD1 (5 bases). This CDR3 has 17 residues. Germline V gene sequence: CDR1 PRHDT, CDR2 FYEKMQ (reference sequence). The V end was cut by 4 bases, the J end by 4 bases, with 22 bases between. This chain's CDR3 is CASSSKLGRGDSTEAFF. CDR3 bases: TGTGCCAGCAGCTCCAAACTCGGACGGGGTGACAGCACTGAAGCTTTCTTT.

The chain has TRBV6-1 and TRBJ2-7, with TRBD2 matching over 9 bases. This CDR3 contains 18 residues. Trimming at V came to 0 bases and at J to 2 bases, leaving 11 bases not matched to a gene. From germline, CDR1 is MNHNS and CDR2 SASEGT. The DNA of the CDR3 is TGTGCCAGCAGTGAAGCGTTGCACCTAGCGGGAAGTCCCTACGAGCAGTACTTC. Its translation: CASSEALHLAGSPYEQYF.

This clone appeared a single time. This chain links TRBV11-2 with TRBJ2-2; the match to TRBD1 covers 9 bases. This CDR3 has 15 residues. Germline trimming cut 5 bases from V and 5 bases from J; bases unmatched to any gene: 6. Germline lookup yields CDR1 SGHAT and CDR2 FQNNGV. The CDR3 here is CASSQGTGMTGELFF. CDR3 coding DNA: TGTGCCAGCAGCCAAGGGACAGGGATGACCGGGGAGCTGTTTTTT.

This clone was seen a single time. The CDR3 bases are TGTGCCATCAAAGCTAGCGGGAGTCGGTACCAAGAGACCCAGTACTTC. This translates into CAIKASGSRYQETQYF. V usage is TRBV10-3 and J usage is TRBJ2-5; 10 bases fit TRBD2. V gave up 7 bases and J gave up 0 bases; unmatched junction bases: 8. The CDR3 loop spans 16 amino acids. From germline, CDR1 is ENHRY and CDR2 SYGVKD.

The chain recombines TRBV4-3 with TRBJ2-7; D gene unclear. Germline V gene sequence: CDR1 LGHNA, CDR2 YSLEER. The ends were cut back, 1 base at V and 3 bases at J, with 7 bases in the middle. CDR3 size: 13 residues. CDR3 protein: CASSQVVFYEQYF. The CDR3 DNA reads TGCGCCAGCAGCCAAGTGGTTTTCTACGAGCAGTACTTC.

The rearrangement uses TRBV9 and TRBJ2-7, with 8 bases matching TRBD1. This CDR3 is 15 amino acids long. The V gene end was trimmed by 4 bases and the J gene end by 3 bases; junction bases not matched to a gene: 9. CDR1 and CDR2 from the germline V gene are SGDLS and YYNGEE. The CDR3 sequence: CASSPTQQGGYEQYF. CDR3 bases: TGTGCCAGCAGCCCGACCCAACAGGGGGGCTACGAGCAGTACTTC.

The J gene is TRBJ1-1, the V gene TRBV5-1, with D hard to call. The V gene's germline CDR1 is SGHRS and CDR2 YFSETQ. V was clipped by 2 bases and J by 0 bases, with 11 bases between them. This CDR3 is built from 15 residues. As DNA, the CDR3 is TGCGCCAGCAGCTTTGGCCCCTCTATGAACACTGAAGCTTTCTTT. Its protein is CASSFGPSMNTEAFF.

The V call is TRBV5-1, the J call TRBJ1-1, with D tentatively TRBD1 (6 bases). Per the germline V gene, CDR1 is SGHRS and CDR2 is YFSETQ. Trimming removed 1 base at V and 2 bases at J, with 12 bases between. The CDR3 has 15 amino acids. The CDR3 is CASSLTGSSNTEAFF. The CDR3 nucleotides are TGCGCCAGCAGCTTGACAGGGTCGAGTAACACTGAAGCTTTCTTT.

The sample holds one count of this clone. The chain recombines TRBV7-2 with TRBJ2-2; perhaps TRBD2 as D (6 bases). V was cut by 2 bases and J by 6 bases, with 7 bases left in between. There are 13 residues in the CDR3. Per the germline V gene, CDR1 is SGHTA and CDR2 is FQGNSA. The DNA of the CDR3 is TGTGCCAGCAGCTTACCGGGGGCCGGGGAGCTGTTTTTT. It is translated as CASSLPGAGELFF.

This clone was seen once. V usage is TRBV28 and J usage is TRBJ2-1, with unresolved D. The CDR3 length is 14 residues. V was trimmed by 1 base and J by 5 bases, leaving 9 bases between them. Germline CDR1 reads MDHEN; CDR2 reads SYDVKM. In nucleotides, the CDR3 is TGTGCCAGCAGTTTATCAACACCTAACAATGAGCAGTTCTTC. Its protein is CASSLSTPNNEQFF.

CDR3 coding DNA: TGTGCCAGCAGCCGACTCAGCGAGCATGAGCAGTTCTTC. This translates into CASSRLSEHEQFF. The rearrangement joins TRBV7-7 to TRBJ2-1; no reliable D call. CDR1 is SSHAT, CDR2 FNYEAQ, per germline (reference sequence). Trimming took 5 bases from V and 8 from J, leaving 13 bases between them. The CDR3 extends over 13 amino acids.

The chain joins TRBV5-1 to TRBJ1-1; 7 bases agree with TRBD1. The CDR3 spans 13 residues. Trimming at V came to 4 bases and at J to 5 bases, leaving 5 bases not matched to a gene. CDR1 is SGHRS and CDR2 is YFSETQ in the germline V gene. CDR3 nucleotide sequence: TGCGCCAGCAGCACAGGGGCGGTGACTGAAGCTTTCTTT. Its protein is CASSTGAVTEAFF.

CDR3 in DNA: TGTGCCAGCTCACCACAGGCGGGAGGTACAGATACGCAGTATTTT. Protein sequence: CASSPQAGGTDTQYF. This chain links TRBV18 with TRBJ2-3, with TRBD2 matching over 8 bases. The CDR3 runs 15 residues. Trimming at V came to 1 base and at J to 3 bases, leaving 3 bases not matched to a gene. Germline V gene data show CDR1 as KGHSH and CDR2 as LQKENI.

For the CDR3, the DNA is TGTGCCAGCAGCACCCGGGACAGCCTCACAGATACGCAGTATTTT. Its translation: CASSTRDSLTDTQYF. V is TRBV13 and J is TRBJ2-3, with 7 bases aligning to TRBD1. J lost 2 bases, V lost 5 bases, and 7 bases had no gene match. Germline CDR1 reads PRHDT; CDR2 reads FYEKMQ (reference sequence). This CDR3 region has 15 residues.

The V and J genes are TRBV7-2 and TRBJ1-2, with D perhaps TRBD1 (5 bases). Looked up from germline, CDR1 is SGHTA and CDR2 is FQGNSA. This CDR3 region has 14 residues. V was shortened by 3 bases and J by 8 bases, with 16 bases between the two germline ends. The CDR3 nucleotides are TGTGCCAGCAGCTTCGGGGACCGCAACCTCGGCTACACCTTC. Its translation: CASSFGDRNLGYTF.